Below, 16 T cell receptor beta chains from the same sample are listed, as sequenced in a study of blood T cell repertoires in COVID-19. Method: immunoSEQ multiplex PCR; TCRdb's copy keeps in-frame clones and lacks some. The top ten hold around 0.91% of the sample, which has more than 120,000 clones, 87% seen once. The sample taken for sequencing was peripheral blood. These receptors were collected from a woman aged 45-60 years with acute or convalescent COVID-19.

This chain uses TRBV3-1 (or the pseudogene TRBV3-2) with TRBJ2-7, with D perhaps TRBD2 (5 bases). Deletions cut 0 bases from V and 1 base from J, with 7 bases between. The CDR3 has 14 amino acids. The germline V gene has CDR1 LGHDT and CDR2 YNNKEL (reference sequence). The CDR3 coding sequence is TGTGCCAGCAGCCAAGAGGACTCGTCCTACGAGCAGTACTTC. Translated, it gives CASSQEDSSYEQYF.

This CDR3 is CASSYSQGNYGYTF. Written as DNA, the CDR3 is TGTGCCAGCAGTTACTCACAGGGAAACTATGGCTACACCTTC. The rearrangement links TRBV6-5 to TRBJ1-2; D might be TRBD1 (6 bases). CDR1 and CDR2 from the germline V gene are MNHEY and SVGAGI. V dropped 0 bases and J dropped 2 bases, with 7 bases sitting between them. The CDR3 has 14 amino acids.

This chain joins TRBV5-6 and TRBJ2-7, with 7 bases matching TRBD1. Germline V gives CDR1 SGHDT, CDR2 YYEEEE. Unmatched junction bases numbered 3, after V lost 3 bases and J lost 0 bases. The CDR3 covers 14 residues. The DNA of the CDR3 is TGTGCCAGCAGCTCGACAGGGAGCTCCTACGAGCAGTACTTC. It encodes CASSSTGSSYEQYF. Full variable domain (rest looked up from reference TRBV5-6 and TRBJ2-7): DAGVTQSPTHLIKTRGQQVTLRCSPKSGHDTVSWYQQALGQGPQFIFQYYEEEERQRGNFPDRFSGHQFPNYSSELNVNALLLGDSALYLCASSSTGSSYEQYFGPGTRLTVT.

The rearrangement uses TRBV5-1 and TRBJ2-2; D uncertain. CDR1 and CDR2 from the germline V gene are SGHRS and YFSETQ. V shed 0 bases and J shed 4 bases, with 7 bases lying between them. The CDR3 consists of 14 residues. CDR3 sequence (DNA): TGCGCCAGCAGCTTGGTCCCCTCCACCGGGGAGCTGTTTTTT. Its protein is CASSLVPSTGELFF.

The chain carries TRBV7-6 and TRBJ2-1; 8 bases map to TRBD2. Per the germline V gene, CDR1 is SGHVS and CDR2 is FNYEAQ. The CDR3 has 16 residues. V shed 0 bases, J shed 2 bases, and the junction held 3 bases outside the gene matches. The CDR3 sequence is CASSLASSGPYNEQFF. In nucleotides, the CDR3 is TGTGCCAGCAGCTTAGCATCTAGCGGGCCCTACAATGAGCAGTTCTTC.

The chain couples TRBV19 to TRBJ1-1; weak D call: TRBD1 (5 bases). CDR1 and CDR2 (germline): LNHDA, SQIVND (reference sequence). V was shortened by 5 bases and J by 3 bases, with 10 bases between the two germline ends. The CDR3 totals 13 residues. In nucleotides, the CDR3 is TGTGCCAGTAGTGATAGGGGTCACACTGAAGCTTTCTTT. It specifies CASSDRGHTEAFF.

The chain combines TRBV6-1 with TRBJ2-1; D remains unclear. This CDR3 region has 16 residues. The V gene lost 4 bases and the J gene lost 3 bases, with 16 bases spanning the gap. From germline, CDR1 is MNHNS and CDR2 SASEGT. The CDR3 loop is CASSAMLERNYNEQFF. The DNA for the CDR3 is TGTGCCAGCAGTGCCATGCTGGAGCGTAACTACAATGAGCAGTTCTTC.

The V call is TRBV30, the J call TRBJ1-5; 8 bases line up with TRBD1. The length of the CDR3 is 14 residues. Germline assignment: CDR1 GTSNPN and CDR2 SVGIG (reference sequence). Trimming at V came to 1 base and at J to 4 bases, leaving 3 bases not matched to a gene. Here the CDR3 reads CAWSGDRSNQPQHF. The CDR3 DNA is TGTGCCTGGAGTGGGGACAGGAGTAATCAGCCCCAGCATTTT. Supplemented by reference TRBV30 and TRBJ1-5, the full variable domain reads SQTIHQWPATLVQPVGSPLSLECTVEGTSNPNLYWYRQAAGRGLQLLFYSVGIGQISSEVPQNLSASRPQDRQFILSSKKLLLSDSGFYLCAWSGDRSNQPQHFGDGTRLSIL.

DNA for the CDR3: TGTGCCAGCAGCTTTACTAGCGAGAATGAGCAGTTCTTC. Amino acids: CASSFTSENEQFF. The chain carries TRBV5-4 and TRBJ2-1; 7 positions match TRBD2. J lost 7 bases, V lost 2 bases, and 3 bases had no gene match. The CDR3 is made up of 13 amino acids. CDR1 is SGHNT, CDR2 YYREEE, per germline (reference sequence).

The rearrangement uses TRBV10-3 and TRBJ2-7; TRBD1 matches 9 bases. The CDR3 consists of 15 residues. Germline V gene sequence: CDR1 ENHRY, CDR2 SYGVKD. Trimming took 3 bases from V and 1 from J; bases not matched to a gene: 4. The CDR3 nucleotides read TGTGCCATCAGTGACCCGGACAGGGGTTCCTACGAGCAGTACTTC. Its translation is CAISDPDRGSYEQYF.

The J gene is TRBJ1-4, the V gene TRBV19; no clear D gene. Germline V gene data show CDR1 as LNHDA and CDR2 as SQIVND (reference sequence). The V end lost 2 bases, the J end lost 7 bases, and 8 bases lay between the germline ends. The CDR3 is made up of 13 amino acids. CDR3 in amino acids: CASSIRGGEKLFF. DNA for the CDR3: TGTGCCAGTAGTATAAGAGGTGGTGAAAAACTGTTTTTT. The full variable domain, completed using reference TRBV19 and TRBJ1-4, is DGGITQSPKYLFRKEGQNVTLSCEQNLNHDAMYWYRQDPGQGLRLIYYSQIVNDFQKGDIAEGYSVSREKKESFPLTVTSAQKNPTAFYLCASSIRGGEKLFFGSGTQLSVL.

The V and J genes are TRBV3-1 (or the pseudogene TRBV3-2) and TRBJ2-7; no definite D call. CDR1 and CDR2 from the germline V gene are LGHDT and YNNKEL (reference sequence). This CDR3 spans 17 amino acids. V was cut by 2 bases and J by 0 bases, with 17 bases left in between. CDR3 region: CASSQNPFRSGSYEQYF. The CDR3, as DNA: TGTGCCAGCAGCCAAAACCCGTTTAGGTCGGGCTCCTACGAGCAGTACTTC.

This clone has only a few counts. The chain recombines TRBV5-1 with TRBJ1-3, with TRBD1 matching over 7 bases. Trimming removed 4 bases from V and 6 bases from J; junction bases left unmatched: 4. This CDR3 is 13 amino acids long. Germline values: CDR1 SGHRS, CDR2 YFSETQ. This chain's CDR3 is CASSEGAENTIYF. In nucleotides, the CDR3 is TGCGCCAGCAGCGAGGGGGCGGAAAACACCATATATTTT.

CDR3 DNA sequence: TGCGCCAGCAGCCCGGCCGGGACAGGGAACACTGAAGCTTTCTTT. Translating it yields CASSPAGTGNTEAFF. The chain links TRBV5-1 to TRBJ1-1, with 8 bases identical to TRBD1. From germline, CDR1 is SGHRS and CDR2 YFSETQ. This CDR3 region has 15 residues. Germline trimming cut 4 bases from V and 1 base from J; bases unmatched to any gene: 6.

J is TRBJ1-3 and V is TRBV4-1; TRBD1 matches 7 bases. The CDR3 is 18 amino acids. Germline V gives CDR1 MGHRA, CDR2 YSYEKL. Trimming at V came to 4 bases and at J to 1 base, leaving 13 bases not matched to a gene. The CDR3 is CASSRGPGQFFSGNTIYF. The CDR3 nucleotides are TGCGCCAGCAGCCGAGGACCGGGACAGTTTTTTTCTGGAAACACCATATATTTT.

This chain links TRBV5-1 with TRBJ2-3; TRBD2 is a possible D gene (6 bases). This CDR3 region has 18 residues. V lost 4 bases, J lost 0 bases, and 21 bases lay in between. Germline values: CDR1 SGHRS, CDR2 YFSETQ. CDR3 region: CASSLYISSATSTDTQYF. The CDR3 DNA reads as TGCGCCAGCAGCCTCTACATCTCTAGCGCTACTAGCACAGATACGCAGTATTTT.